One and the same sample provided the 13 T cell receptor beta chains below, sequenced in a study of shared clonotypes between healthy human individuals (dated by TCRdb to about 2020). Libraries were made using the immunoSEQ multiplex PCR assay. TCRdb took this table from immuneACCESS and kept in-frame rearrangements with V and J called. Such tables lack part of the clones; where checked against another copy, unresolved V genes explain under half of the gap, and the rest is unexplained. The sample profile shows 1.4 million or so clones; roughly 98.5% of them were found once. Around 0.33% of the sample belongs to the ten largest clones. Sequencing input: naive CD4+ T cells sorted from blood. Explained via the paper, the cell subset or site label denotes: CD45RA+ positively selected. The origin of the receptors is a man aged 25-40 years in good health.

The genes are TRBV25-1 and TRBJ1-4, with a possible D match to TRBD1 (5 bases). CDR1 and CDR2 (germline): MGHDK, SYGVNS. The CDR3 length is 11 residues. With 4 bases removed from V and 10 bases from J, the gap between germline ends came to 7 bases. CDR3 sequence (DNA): TGTGCCAGCAGTGGGGGGGGAAAACTGTTTTTT. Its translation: CASSGGGKLFF.

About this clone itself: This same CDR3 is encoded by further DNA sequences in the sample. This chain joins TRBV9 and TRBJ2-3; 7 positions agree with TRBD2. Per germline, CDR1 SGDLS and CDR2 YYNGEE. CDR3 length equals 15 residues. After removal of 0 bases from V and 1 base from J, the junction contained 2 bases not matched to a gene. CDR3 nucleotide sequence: TGTGCCAGCAGCGTAGGAGGGAGGGGCACAGATACGCAGTATTTT. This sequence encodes CASSVGGRGTDTQYF.

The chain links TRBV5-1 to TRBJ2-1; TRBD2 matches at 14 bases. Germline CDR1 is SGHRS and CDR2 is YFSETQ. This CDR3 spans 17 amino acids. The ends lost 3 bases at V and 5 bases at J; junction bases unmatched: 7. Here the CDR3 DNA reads TGCGCCAGCAGCTGGGGGACTAGCGGGAGCCTTGACAATGAGCAGTTCTTC. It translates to CASSWGTSGSLDNEQFF.

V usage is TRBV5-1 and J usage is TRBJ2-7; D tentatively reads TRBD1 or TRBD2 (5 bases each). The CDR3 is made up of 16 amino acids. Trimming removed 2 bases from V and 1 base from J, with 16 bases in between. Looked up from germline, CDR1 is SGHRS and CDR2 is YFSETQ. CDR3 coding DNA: TGCGCCAGCAGCTTCGAGTTTGGGGACCAGTCCTACGAGCAGTACTTC. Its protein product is CASSFEFGDQSYEQYF.

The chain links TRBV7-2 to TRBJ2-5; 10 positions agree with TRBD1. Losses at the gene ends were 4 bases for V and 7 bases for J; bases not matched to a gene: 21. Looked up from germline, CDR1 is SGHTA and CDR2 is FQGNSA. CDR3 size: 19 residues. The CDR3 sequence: CASSSPPAPGTGVRRTQYF. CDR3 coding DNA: TGTGCCAGCAGCTCCCCCCCGGCCCCCGGGACAGGGGTAAGAAGGACCCAGTACTTC. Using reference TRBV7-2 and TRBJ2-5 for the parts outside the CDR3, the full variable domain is GAGVSQSPSNKVTEKGKDVELRCDPISGHTALYWYRQSLGQGLEFLIYFQGNSAPDKSGLPSDRFSAERTGGSVSTLTIQRTQQEDSAVYLCASSSPPAPGTGVRRTQYFGPGTRLLVL.

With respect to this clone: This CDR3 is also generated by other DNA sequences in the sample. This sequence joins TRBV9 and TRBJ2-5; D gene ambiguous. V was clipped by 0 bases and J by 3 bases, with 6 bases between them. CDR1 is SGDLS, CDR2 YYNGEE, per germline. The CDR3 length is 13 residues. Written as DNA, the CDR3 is TGTGCCAGCAGCGTAGACCTCAAAGAGACCCAGTACTTC. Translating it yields CASSVDLKETQYF.

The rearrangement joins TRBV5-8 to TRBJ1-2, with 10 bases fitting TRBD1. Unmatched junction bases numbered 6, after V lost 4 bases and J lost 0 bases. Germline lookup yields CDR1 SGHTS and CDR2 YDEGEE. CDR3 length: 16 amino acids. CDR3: CASSLGTGEANYGYTF. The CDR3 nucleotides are TGTGCCAGCAGCCTCGGGACAGGGGAAGCTAACTATGGCTACACCTTC.

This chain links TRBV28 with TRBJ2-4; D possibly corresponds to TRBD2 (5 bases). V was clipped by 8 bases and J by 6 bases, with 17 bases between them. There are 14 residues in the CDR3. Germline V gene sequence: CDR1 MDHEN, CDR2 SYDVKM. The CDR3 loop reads CASGRDSGINIQYF. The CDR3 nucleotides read TGTGCCAGCGGACGCGATTCGGGGATAAACATTCAGTACTTC.

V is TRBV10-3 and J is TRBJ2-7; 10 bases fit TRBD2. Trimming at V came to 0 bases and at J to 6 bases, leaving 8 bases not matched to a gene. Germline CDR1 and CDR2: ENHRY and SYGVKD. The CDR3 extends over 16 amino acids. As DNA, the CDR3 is TGTGCCATCAGTGAGTCGTTAAGCAGCGGGAGGGCCGAGCAGTACTTC. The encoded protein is CAISESLSSGRAEQYF.

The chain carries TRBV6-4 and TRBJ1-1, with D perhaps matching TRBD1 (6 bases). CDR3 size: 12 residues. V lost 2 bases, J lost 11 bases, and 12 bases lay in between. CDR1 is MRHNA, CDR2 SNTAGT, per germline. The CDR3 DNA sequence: TGTGCCAGCAGTGACGGACAGTCACAGGCTTTCTTT. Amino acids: CASSDGQSQAFF.

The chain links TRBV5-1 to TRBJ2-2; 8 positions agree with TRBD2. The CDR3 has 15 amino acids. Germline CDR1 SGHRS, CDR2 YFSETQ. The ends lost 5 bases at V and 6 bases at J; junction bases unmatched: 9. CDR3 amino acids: CASRIKAGEPGELFF. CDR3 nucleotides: TGCGCCAGCAGAATAAAAGCGGGAGAACCCGGGGAGCTGTTTTTT.

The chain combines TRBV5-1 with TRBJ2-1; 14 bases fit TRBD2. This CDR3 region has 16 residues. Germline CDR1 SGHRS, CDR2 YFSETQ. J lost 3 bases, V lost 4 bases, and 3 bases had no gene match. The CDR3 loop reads CASSMGTSGSYNEQFF. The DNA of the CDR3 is TGCGCCAGCAGCATGGGGACTAGCGGGAGCTACAATGAGCAGTTCTTC.

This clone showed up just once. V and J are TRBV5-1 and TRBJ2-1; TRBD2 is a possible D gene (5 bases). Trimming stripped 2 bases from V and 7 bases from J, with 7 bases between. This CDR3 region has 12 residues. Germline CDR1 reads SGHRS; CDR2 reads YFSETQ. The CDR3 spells CASSFKRNEQFF. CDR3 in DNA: TGCGCCAGCAGCTTTAAGCGGAATGAGCAGTTCTTC.